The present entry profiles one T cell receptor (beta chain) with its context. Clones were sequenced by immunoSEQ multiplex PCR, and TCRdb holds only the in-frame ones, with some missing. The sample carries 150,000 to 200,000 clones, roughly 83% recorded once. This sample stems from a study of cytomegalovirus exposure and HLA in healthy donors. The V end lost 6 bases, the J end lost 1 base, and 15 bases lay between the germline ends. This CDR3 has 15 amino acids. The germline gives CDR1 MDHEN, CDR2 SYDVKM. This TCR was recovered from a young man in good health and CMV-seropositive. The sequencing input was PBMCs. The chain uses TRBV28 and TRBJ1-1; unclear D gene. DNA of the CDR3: TGTGCCAGCAGCCCCAACGACGGGAGGAACACTGAAGCTTTCTTT. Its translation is CASSPNDGRNTEAFF. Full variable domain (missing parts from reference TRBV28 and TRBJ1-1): DVKVTQSSRYLVKRTGEKVFLECVQDMDHENMFWYRQDPGLGLRLIYFSYDVKMKEKGDIPEGYSVSREKKERFSLILESASTNQTSMYLCASSPNDGRNTEAFFGQGTRLTVV.